The following is a T cell receptor (beta chain) sequence with its context. No antigen is known for it. The data were taken from a study of graft-versus-host responses after intestinal transplantation. Study at large: Isolated intestinal, liver-intestinal, or multivisceral transplants had been given to the recipients. Among the recipients, all got anti-thymocyte globulin induction and then tacrolimus and steroids for roughly three years. Study-wide points: Allografts carried high graft-versus-host to host-versus-graft clonal ratios in patients having graft-donor T cell macrochimerism. There was an association between peak levels of circulating GvH clones and early post-transplant HvG declines.

Here immunoSEQ multiplex PCR was the method, and the copy in TCRdb shows in-frame clones only, minus some. The sample lists about 110,000 clones, 90% to 95% seen once, with 0.2% to 0.25% in the top ten. The receptor was derived from a human donor who was the organ donor for an intestinal transplant. The sample was unstimulated CD4+ T cells sorted from spleen or lymph node cells, taken before transplant.

CDR3 coding DNA: TGTGCCTGGAATAGGGCAGGGGCGTATGGCTACACCTTC. Protein: CAWNRAGAYGYTF. The V gene is TRBV30, the J gene TRBJ1-2; D is possibly TRBD1 (6 bases). The germline V gene has CDR1 GTSNPN and CDR2 SVGIG (reference sequence). Trimming took 4 bases from V and 5 from J, leaving 14 bases between them. The CDR3 contains 13 residues. Full variable domain (remainder filled in from reference TRBV30 and TRBJ1-2): SQTIHQWPATLVQPVGSPLSLECTVEGTSNPNLYWYRQAAGRGLQLLFYSVGIGQISSEVPQNLSASRPQDRQFILSSKKLLLSDSGFYLCAWNRAGAYGYTFGSGTRLTVV.